This paragraph covers one T cell receptor (beta chain) sequence. Its antigen is still unknown. The sort gate was single viable CD3+CD4+CD8-CD45RO+ cells for memory CD4+ T cells. Total CD4+ T cells were enriched by CD4 positive selection. In the original processing: After removing out-of-frame reads, 2,204,828 distinct TCRbeta sequences remained. Profiling relied on immunoSEQ multiplex PCR, and the TCRdb table lists in-frame clones only, not all of them. The V and J calls and the clone size are those of that table, but D and trimming were determined from the DNA. The data hold 35,000 to 50,000 clones, with 78% observed a single time. Trimming shortened V by 8 bases and J by 2 bases, and 24 bases separated the two germline ends. The CDR3 extends over 17 amino acids. Looked up from germline, CDR1 is LNHNV and CDR2 is YYDKDF (reference sequence). These data originate in a study of memory CD4+ T cells and cytomegalovirus serostatus. Study-level background: Of the healthy Belgian adults, 9 were CMV seropositive and 20 to 30 seronegative. Findings of the study overall: Suggested: most of the CMV-linked TCR signature lies in CD4+ memory cells.

The rearrangement links TRBV15 to TRBJ1-2, with D hard to call. Sequences were obtained from memory CD4+ T cells from blood. This TCR was recovered from an adult in good health and CMV-seronegative. CDR3 amino acids: CATVGLIGQNTNYGYTF. CDR3 nucleotides: TGTGCCACCGTCGGTCTAATTGGGCAGAACACAAACTATGGCTACACCTTC.